The T cell receptor beta chain described here comes from a study of prognosis after radiotherapy for stage I lung cancer. The V and J ends lost 1 base and 9 bases respectively, with 19 bases between them. Per the germline V gene, CDR1 is DFQATT and CDR2 is SNEGSKA (reference sequence). CDR3 length: 16 amino acids. The study amplified the TCR beta CDR3 region from genomic DNA. This amplification was carried out by two rounds of multiplex PCR. Specific primers for each TRBV and TRBJ gene were what first-round PCR used. Each CDR3 protein is one row after TCRdb ran MiXCR on the multiplex PCR reads. The sample shows about 51,000 distinct CDR3 sequences, about 35% of them seen only once.

The sample here was PBMCs, taken before or after stereotactic body radiation therapy (not recorded which). The V and J genes are TRBV20-1 and TRBJ1-6; possibly TRBD1 for D (6 bases). The sequence was collected from a donor aged 50 or older with non-small cell lung cancer. DNA for the CDR3: TGCAGTGCTAGAGCGGTAGTCAGGGGCTCGTGTTCACCCCTCCACTTT. It yields the protein CSARAVVRGSCSPLHF.